This T cell receptor (beta chain) emerged from a study of T-cell reconstitution after alpha-beta-depleted transplantation in children. The TCRbeta library incorporated unique molecular identifiers. A single record per CDR3 protein comes from TCRdb applying MiXCR to the PCR reads. The table lists nearly 550,000 distinct CDR3 sequences, around 17% of them singletons, with 3% to 4% in the top ten. The starting material was PBMCs from the stem cell graft donor, obtained from the stem cell graft. The source is a human donor who donated a stem cell graft to a child with acute lymphoblastic leukemia.

The CDR3 sequence: CASSHLSGGGLYGYTF. The CDR3 DNA reads TGTGCCAGCAGCCATCTTAGCGGAGGGGGGCTTTATGGCTACACCTTC. This chain connects TRBV3-1 to TRBJ1-2; D perhaps matches TRBD1 (6 bases). CDR3 length: 16 amino acids. Germline assignment: CDR1 LGHDT and CDR2 YNNKEL (reference sequence). Trimming took 3 bases from V and 5 from J, leaving 19 bases between them.